These T cell receptor beta chains were read from a single sample in a study of blood T cell repertoires in COVID-19. Some clones are missing from TCRdb's copy, which holds only in-frame ones; the method was immunoSEQ multiplex PCR. The repertoire holds some 88,000 clones, approximately 87% seen once, with 14% in the top ten. The specimen sequenced was peripheral blood. Source of these receptors: an older woman with acute or convalescent COVID-19. Each CDR3 is given with its conserved first and last residue. A D gene is named only where the DNA matches it firmly.

cdr3_length: 13; v_call: TRBV14; d_call: NA; cdr3_aa: CASSRNRDGTQYF
cdr3_length: 15; v_call: TRBV19; d_call: NA; cdr3_aa: CASSIFRGSGNTIYF
cdr3_length: 15; v_call: TRBV18; d_call: NA; cdr3_aa: CASSPDSDIYNEQFF
cdr3_length: 15; v_call: TRBV19; d_call: TRBD1; cdr3_aa: CASSGDRGQLFGYTF
cdr3_length: 13; v_call: TRBV10-2; d_call: TRBD1; cdr3_aa: CASSFDRGSEAFF
cdr3_length: 13; v_call: TRBV6-5; d_call: TRBD1; cdr3_aa: CASRRQGIYGYTF
cdr3_length: 15; v_call: TRBV7-8; d_call: NA; cdr3_aa: CASSQTGFTNYGYTF
cdr3_length: 14; v_call: TRBV10-3; d_call: NA; cdr3_aa: CAIRRATQGNTIYF
cdr3_length: 14; v_call: TRBV7-2; d_call: NA; cdr3_aa: CASSRRGARTEAFF
cdr3_length: 13; v_call: TRBV7-9; d_call: NA; cdr3_aa: CASSSGSTGELFF
cdr3_length: 15; v_call: TRBV30; d_call: NA; cdr3_aa: CAWKDQRAEQETQYF
cdr3_length: 15; v_call: TRBV5-4; d_call: TRBD1; cdr3_aa: CASRGEQGAGGELFF
cdr3_length: 15; v_call: TRBV6-5; d_call: TRBD1; cdr3_aa: CAEGTGSVGTGELFF
cdr3_length: 15; v_call: TRBV7-6; d_call: TRBD1; cdr3_aa: CASSQRPGGSGELFF
cdr3_length: 16; v_call: TRBV4-1; d_call: TRBD1; cdr3_aa: CASSQTTGVGNQPQHF
cdr3_length: 14; v_call: TRBV7-9; d_call: TRBD1; cdr3_aa: CASSLQGNSGELFF
cdr3_length: 18; v_call: TRBV4-3; d_call: NA; cdr3_aa: CASSPTTLGIGSTDTQYF
cdr3_length: 15; v_call: TRBV3-1/TRBV3-2; d_call: TRBD2; cdr3_aa: CASSQGTSGTGELFF
cdr3_length: 13; v_call: TRBV29-1; d_call: NA; cdr3_aa: CSASDIGGNTIYF
cdr3_length: 14; v_call: TRBV7-9; d_call: NA; cdr3_aa: CASSDGRGNQPQHF
cdr3_length: 14; v_call: TRBV12-5; d_call: NA; cdr3_aa: CASTRDSAKNIQYF
cdr3_length: 16; v_call: TRBV7-8; d_call: TRBD1; cdr3_aa: CASSLAWDRGPTEAFF
cdr3_length: 13; v_call: TRBV3-1/TRBV3-2; d_call: NA; cdr3_aa: CASSWASNQPQHF
cdr3_length: 17; v_call: TRBV28; d_call: TRBD2; cdr3_aa: CASSQPLTSGWGNEQFF
cdr3_length: 15; v_call: TRBV6-1; d_call: NA; cdr3_aa: CASSDLGQLNQPQHF
cdr3_length: 16; v_call: TRBV19; d_call: TRBD1; cdr3_aa: CASSTLTRTGGTEAFF
cdr3_length: 11; v_call: TRBV20-1; d_call: TRBD2; cdr3_aa: CSGGEGETQYF
cdr3_length: 15; v_call: TRBV19; d_call: TRBD1; cdr3_aa: CASNPDRGGTDTQYF
cdr3_length: 14; v_call: TRBV5-1; d_call: TRBD1; cdr3_aa: CASSSMDRSYGYTF
cdr3_length: 16; v_call: TRBV12-5; d_call: TRBD2; cdr3_aa: CASGPPTGGGYNEQFF
cdr3_length: 15; v_call: TRBV19; d_call: TRBD1; cdr3_aa: CASSPLDRGNYGYTF
cdr3_length: 14; v_call: TRBV27; d_call: NA; cdr3_aa: CASSQQRDGEKLFF
cdr3_length: 20; v_call: TRBV5-4; d_call: TRBD1; cdr3_aa: CASSLTSGGTGYVWTGELFF
cdr3_length: 17; v_call: TRBV6-2/TRBV6-3; d_call: TRBD1; cdr3_aa: CASSTEPGQATGGELFF
cdr3_length: 15; v_call: TRBV5-6; d_call: NA; cdr3_aa: CASSWPAGGPDTQYF
cdr3_length: 17; v_call: TRBV25-1; d_call: NA; cdr3_aa: CASSEYGTWSSYNEQFF
cdr3_length: 17; v_call: TRBV19; d_call: TRBD2; cdr3_aa: CASSIRLAGGPTDTQYF
cdr3_length: 14; v_call: TRBV11-2; d_call: NA; cdr3_aa: CASSLDRGDQPQHF
cdr3_length: 13; v_call: TRBV6-4; d_call: NA; cdr3_aa: CASSPQGNTEAFF
cdr3_length: 14; v_call: TRBV24-1; d_call: TRBD1; cdr3_aa: CATSETTRDSIQYF
cdr3_length: 19; v_call: TRBV7-6; d_call: TRBD1; cdr3_aa: CASSLGGMGQGRSTDTQYF
cdr3_length: 14; v_call: TRBV6-5; d_call: NA; cdr3_aa: CASRITGSGNTIYF